This is a list of T cell receptor beta chains from one sample in a study of blood T cell repertoires in COVID-19. Clones were read by immunoSEQ multiplex PCR, and TCRdb kept only the in-frame ones, dropping some. The sample has 9,500 to 15,000 clones, roughly 80% seen once. The specimen sequenced was peripheral blood. These receptors were obtained from a woman aged 60 to 75 with acute or convalescent COVID-19. The CDR3 runs from the conserved cysteine through the conserved F or W. The D gene is left open where the match is weak. Clone size is not always given. Where it is, it says once, few, many or a class for expanded clones.

cdr3_aa cdr3_nt j_call v_call clone_size d_call
CASSQAGGRSRPTF TGTGCCAGCAGCCAAGCGGGGGGCAGGTCCCGGCCCACCTTC TRBJ1-2 TRBV3-1/TRBV3-2 - -
CASSIDPLGAEQFF TGTGCCAGTAGTATCGACCCCCTAGGGGCTGAGCAGTTCTTC TRBJ2-1 TRBV19 - -
CASSSRDRVRSPLHF TGTGCCAGCAGCTCCCGGGACAGGGTAAGGTCACCCCTCCACTTT TRBJ1-6 TRBV3-1/TRBV3-2 - TRBD1
CASRRGGPTGELFF TGTGCCAGCAGGAGGGGGGGCCCCACCGGGGAGCTGTTTTTT TRBJ2-2 TRBV7-9 - -
CASSPGTSGRTDTQYF TGTGCCAGCTCACCCGGGACTAGCGGACGCACAGATACGCAGTATTTT TRBJ2-3 TRBV18 - TRBD2
CASRRPNQPQHF TGTGCCAGCAGGCGCCCTAATCAGCCCCAGCATTTT TRBJ1-5 TRBV12-3/TRBV12-4 - -
CAISGQGGKGTDTQYF TGTGCCATCAGCGGACAGGGGGGGAAGGGTACAGATACGCAGTATTTT TRBJ2-3 TRBV10-3 - TRBD1
CASSRLGTGKLAYTGELFF TGTGCCAGCAGTCGACTCGGGACAGGGAAGTTAGCTTATACCGGGGAGCTGTTTTTT TRBJ2-2 TRBV7-2 - TRBD1
CASSQDGGGSNQPQHF TGTGCCAGCAGCCAAGATGGAGGTGGTAGCAATCAGCCCCAGCATTTT TRBJ1-5 TRBV3-1/TRBV3-2 - -
CASSQGGGSANTGELFF TGTGCCAGCAGCCAAGGCGGGGGTAGCGCGAACACCGGGGAGCTGTTTTTT TRBJ2-2 TRBV4-2 - TRBD2
CASSEGGVDSPLHF TGTGCCAGCAGTGAAGGGGGAGTAGATTCACCCCTCCACTTT TRBJ1-6 TRBV6-1 - -
CASSLGVYGNSPLHF TGTGCCAGCAGCTTAGGGGTCTATGGTAATTCACCCCTCCACTTT TRBJ1-6 TRBV3-1/TRBV3-2 - -
CASSQPGQGRETQYF TGTGCCAGTAGTCAACCGGGACAGGGTAGAGAGACCCAGTACTTC TRBJ2-5 TRBV19 - TRBD1
CASSLATDLQHF TGTGCCAGCAGTTTGGCGACAGACCTCCAGCATTTT TRBJ1-5 TRBV28 few -
CASVQRVSGNTEAFF TGTGCCAGTGTACAGAGAGTAAGTGGGAACACTGAAGCTTTCTTT TRBJ1-1 TRBV19 - -
CASSSGRDTDTQYF TGTGCCAGCAGCTCGGGAAGGGACACAGATACGCAGTATTTT TRBJ2-3 TRBV7-3 - -
CSASWGTDSSYEQYF TGCAGTGCTAGTTGGGGGACAGACAGCTCCTACGAGCAGTACTTC TRBJ2-7 TRBV20-1 - TRBD1
CASSPGLRAFF TGTGCCAGCAGTCCGGGACTTCGGGCTTTCTTT TRBJ1-1 TRBV12-3/TRBV12-4 - -
CASSPLGQGDTEAFF TGTGCCAGCTCACCTTTGGGACAGGGGGACACTGAAGCTTTCTTT TRBJ1-1 TRBV18 - TRBD1
CASSFATGTGDHYGYTF TGTGCCAGCAGCTTCGCCACCGGGACAGGGGATCACTATGGCTACACCTTC TRBJ1-2 TRBV7-2 - TRBD1
CASIPGTGTFEQYF TGTGCCAGCATACCCGGGACAGGGACGTTCGAGCAGTACTTC TRBJ2-7 TRBV6-4 - TRBD1
CASSLVAGTGVAANTGELFF TGTGCCAGCAGCTTGGTGGCCGGGACAGGGGTCGCCGCGAACACCGGGGAGCTGTTTTTT TRBJ2-2 TRBV5-5 - TRBD1
CASSLANSYEQYF TGTGCCAGCAGCTTAGCGAACAGCTACGAGCAGTACTTC TRBJ2-7 TRBV7-9 few -
CASSGRTGGNTEAFF TGTGCCAGCAGTGGCCGGACAGGCGGGAACACTGAAGCTTTCTTT TRBJ1-1 TRBV25-1 - TRBD1
CASSLMSGRNFYGYTF TGTGCCAGCAGTTTAATGTCGGGTAGGAATTTCTATGGCTACACCTTC TRBJ1-2 TRBV28 - -
CASSVDRAVDEQFF TGTGCCAGCAGCGTTGACAGGGCGGTCGATGAGCAGTTCTTC TRBJ2-1 TRBV2 - TRBD1
CASSPTGRSNQPQHF TGTGCCAGCAGCCCGACAGGGAGGAGCAATCAGCCCCAGCATTTT TRBJ1-5 TRBV6-5 - TRBD1
CAWSARENQPQHF TGTGCCTGGAGCGCTCGGGAAAATCAGCCCCAGCATTTT TRBJ1-5 TRBV30 - -
CASSPGTPNTEAFF TGTGCCAGCAGCCCCGGGACACCGAACACTGAAGCTTTCTTT TRBJ1-1 TRBV11-1 - -
CASSSRGRRTGELFF TGTGCCAGCAGCTCTAGAGGGCGTCGGACCGGGGAGCTGTTTTTT TRBJ2-2 TRBV7-8 once -
CASSLWGEKAFF TGTGCCAGCAGCCTATGGGGGGAAAAAGCTTTCTTT TRBJ1-1 TRBV5-4 - -
CASSLFLRQESEAFF TGTGCCAGCAGCTTATTCCTGAGACAGGAGTCTGAAGCTTTCTTT TRBJ1-1 TRBV7-9 - -
CASSHPFDREDEQFF TGTGCCAGCAGCCACCCCTTCGACAGGGAAGATGAGCAGTTCTTC TRBJ2-1 TRBV7-2 once TRBD1
CASSLGYREYEQYF TGCGCCAGCAGCTTGGGTTATAGGGAGTACGAGCAGTACTTC TRBJ2-7 TRBV5-1 - -
CASSRDRVSGNTIYF TGTGCCAGCAGCCGAGACAGGGTTTCTGGAAACACCATATATTTT TRBJ1-3 TRBV3-1/TRBV3-2 - TRBD1
CASSHTTSLSYEQYF TGTGCCAGCAGCCATACTACGTCGCTCTCCTACGAGCAGTACTTC TRBJ2-7 TRBV7-9 - -
CASSPSTGGDYGYTF TGTGCCAGCTCACCATCTACAGGGGGCGACTATGGCTACACCTTC TRBJ1-2 TRBV18 - TRBD1
CASSLPPGEQFF TGTGCCAGTAGTCTCCCCCCCGGTGAGCAGTTCTTC TRBJ2-1 TRBV19 - -
CASSQEASRTGGPNEQYF TGCGCCAGCAGCCAAGAAGCTTCCCGGACAGGGGGCCCCAACGAGCAGTACTTC TRBJ2-7 TRBV4-1 - TRBD1
CASSLAVGGTEAFF TGTGCCAGCAGCTTAGCGGTCGGGGGCACTGAAGCTTTCTTT TRBJ1-1 TRBV11-3 - -
CASSLVAGHSTDTQYF TGTGCCAGCAGCTTGGTAGCGGGGCATAGCACAGATACGCAGTATTTT TRBJ2-3 TRBV5-6 - TRBD2
CASTSDSSGEQYF TGCGCCAGTACCTCCGACAGTTCCGGCGAGCAGTACTTC TRBJ2-7 TRBV5-1 - -
CASSGQGGEQFF TGTGCCAGCAGCGGACAGGGGGGTGAGCAGTTCTTC TRBJ2-1 TRBV9 - TRBD1